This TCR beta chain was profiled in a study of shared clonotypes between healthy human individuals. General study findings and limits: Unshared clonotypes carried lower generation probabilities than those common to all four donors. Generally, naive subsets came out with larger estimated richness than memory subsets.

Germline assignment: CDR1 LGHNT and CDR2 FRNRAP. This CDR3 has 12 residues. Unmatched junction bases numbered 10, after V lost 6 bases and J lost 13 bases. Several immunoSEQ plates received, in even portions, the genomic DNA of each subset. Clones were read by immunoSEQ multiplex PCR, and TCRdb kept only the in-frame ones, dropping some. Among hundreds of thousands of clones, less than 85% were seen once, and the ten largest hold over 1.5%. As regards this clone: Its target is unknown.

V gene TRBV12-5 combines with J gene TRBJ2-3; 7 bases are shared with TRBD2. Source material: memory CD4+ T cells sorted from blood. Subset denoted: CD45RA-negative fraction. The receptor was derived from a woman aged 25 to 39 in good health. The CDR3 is CASGGSGAIKYF. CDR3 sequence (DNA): TGTGCTAGTGGAGGAAGCGGGGCCATTAAGTATTTT. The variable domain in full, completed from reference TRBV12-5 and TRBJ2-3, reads DARVTQTPRHKVTEMGQEVTMRCQPILGHNTVFWYRQTMMQGLELLAYFRNRAPLDDSGMPKDRFSAEMPDATLATLKIQPSEPRDSAVYFCASGGSGAIKYFGPGTRLTVL.